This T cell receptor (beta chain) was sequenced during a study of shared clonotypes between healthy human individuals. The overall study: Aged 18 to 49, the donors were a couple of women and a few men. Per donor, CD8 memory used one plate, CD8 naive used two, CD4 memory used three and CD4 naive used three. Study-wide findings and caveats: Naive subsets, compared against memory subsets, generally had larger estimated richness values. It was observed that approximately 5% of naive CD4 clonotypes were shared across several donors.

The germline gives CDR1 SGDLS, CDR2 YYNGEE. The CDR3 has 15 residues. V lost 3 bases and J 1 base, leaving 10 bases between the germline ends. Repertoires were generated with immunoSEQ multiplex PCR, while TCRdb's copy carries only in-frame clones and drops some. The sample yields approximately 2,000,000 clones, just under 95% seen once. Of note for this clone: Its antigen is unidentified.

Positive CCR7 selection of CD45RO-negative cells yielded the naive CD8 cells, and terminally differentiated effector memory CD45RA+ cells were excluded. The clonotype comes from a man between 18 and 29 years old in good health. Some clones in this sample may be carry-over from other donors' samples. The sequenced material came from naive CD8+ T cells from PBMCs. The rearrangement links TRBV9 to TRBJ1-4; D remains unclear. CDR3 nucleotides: TGTGCCAGCAGCGCAAACAGCCAAACTAATGAAAAACTGTTTTTT. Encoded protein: CASSANSQTNEKLFF. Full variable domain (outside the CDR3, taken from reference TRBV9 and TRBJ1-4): DSGVTQTPKHLITATGQRVTLRCSPRSGDLSVYWYQQSLDQGLQFLIQYYNGEERAKGNILERFSAQQFPDLHSELNLSSLELGDSALYFCASSANSQTNEKLFFGSGTQLSVL.